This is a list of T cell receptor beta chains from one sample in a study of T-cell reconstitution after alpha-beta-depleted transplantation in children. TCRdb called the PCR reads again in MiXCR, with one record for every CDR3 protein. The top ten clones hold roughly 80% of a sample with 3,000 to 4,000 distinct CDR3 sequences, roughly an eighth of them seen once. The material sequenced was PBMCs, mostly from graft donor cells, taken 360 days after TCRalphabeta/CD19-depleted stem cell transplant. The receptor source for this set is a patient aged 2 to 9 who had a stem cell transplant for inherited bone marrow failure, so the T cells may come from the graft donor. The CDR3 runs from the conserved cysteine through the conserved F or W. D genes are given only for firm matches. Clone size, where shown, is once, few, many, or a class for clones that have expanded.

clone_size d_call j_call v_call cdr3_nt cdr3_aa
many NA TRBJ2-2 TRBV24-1 TGTGCCACCAGTGATCTGGGAGGGGGCACCGGGGAGCTGTTTTTT CATSDLGGGTGELFF
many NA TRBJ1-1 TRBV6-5 TGTGCCAGCATCTTCACAGGGAGGTACACTGAAGCTTTCTTT CASIFTGRYTEAFF
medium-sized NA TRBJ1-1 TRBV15 TGTGCCACCAGCAGGGATTTGAACACTGAAGCTTTCTTT CATSRDLNTEAFF
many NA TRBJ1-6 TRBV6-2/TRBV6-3 TGTGCCAGCAGTTTTGGCAGAGGGTCACCCCTCCACTTT CASSFGRGSPLHF
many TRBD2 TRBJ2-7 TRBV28 TGTGCCAGCAGTTTTCCCTACGCGGGAGGGGGCGAGCAGTACTTC CASSFPYAGGGEQYF
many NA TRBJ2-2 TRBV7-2 TGTGCCAGCAGCTTAGGTCGGGCAGGGGAGAACACCGGGGAGCTGTTTTTT CASSLGRAGENTGELFF
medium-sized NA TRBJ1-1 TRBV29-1 TGCAGCGTTGAGGCAGGAGACCCTGAAGCTTTCTTT CSVEAGDPEAFF
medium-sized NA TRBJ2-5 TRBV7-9 TGTGCCAGCAGCTTAGGGCAGGGTGTGGAGACCCAGTACTTC CASSLGQGVETQYF
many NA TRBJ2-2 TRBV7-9 TGTGCCAGCATGCGGGCGGAAAACACCGGGGAGCTGTTTTTT CASMRAENTGELFF
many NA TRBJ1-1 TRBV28 TGTGCCAGCAGATCCGAAATCTGGGGGAAATCGAACACTGAAGCTTTCTTT CASRSEIWGKSNTEAFF
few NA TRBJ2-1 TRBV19 TGTGCCAGTAGTTATGGGGGAGGAAGCTCCTACAATGAGCAGTTCTTC CASSYGGGSSYNEQFF
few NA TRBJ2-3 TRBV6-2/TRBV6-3 TGTGCCAGCCGACAAACCACGGTAACGTCAGGTTCAGGTGAGGGCACAGATACGCAGTATTTT CASRQTTVTSGSGEGTDTQYF
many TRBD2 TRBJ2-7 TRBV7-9 TGTGCCCCCGGGGGGGCCTACGAGCAGTACTTC CAPGGAYEQYF
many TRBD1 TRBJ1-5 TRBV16 TGTGCCAGCAGCCATCCACAGGGGACCCTCAGTCAGCCCCAGCATTTT CASSHPQGTLSQPQHF
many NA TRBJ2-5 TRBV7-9 TGTGCCAGCAGCTTATTGTGGGGGAGTGAGACCCAGTACTTC CASSLLWGSETQYF
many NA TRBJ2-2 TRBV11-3 TGTGCCAGCAGCCGTCAAGGCACCGGGGAGCTGTTTTTT CASSRQGTGELFF
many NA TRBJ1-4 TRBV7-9 TGTGCCAGCAGCTTATTTTTAGTTGGCAGGAAAGGTGAAAAACTGTTTTTT CASSLFLVGRKGEKLFF
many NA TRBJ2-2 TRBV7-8 TGTGCCAGCAGCCCAGGACTGGCCGGAACTGGGCTGTTTTTT CASSPGLAGTGLFF
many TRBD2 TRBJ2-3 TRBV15 TGTGCCACCAGATTAGCGGGGGCCACAGATACGCAGTATTTT CATRLAGATDTQYF
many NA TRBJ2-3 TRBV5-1 TGCGCCAGCAGCTTGGGCCACACAGATACGCAGTATTTT CASSLGHTDTQYF
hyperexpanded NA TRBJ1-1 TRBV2 TGTGCCAGCAGTGAAGAAGCGAACACTGAAGCTTTCTTT CASSEEANTEAFF
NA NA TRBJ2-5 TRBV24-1 TGTGCCACCAGTGATGAAAGGCAAGAGACCCAGTACTTC CATSDERQETQYF
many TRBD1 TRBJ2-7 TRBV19 TGTGCCAGTAGGAAGACAGGGGGCTTATCCTACGAGCAGTACTTC CASRKTGGLSYEQYF
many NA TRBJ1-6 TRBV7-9 TGTGCCAGCAGCTTACGACAATATAATTCACCCCTCCACTTT CASSLRQYNSPLHF
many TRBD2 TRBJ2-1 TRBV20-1 TGCAGTGCCCCCGGGACTAGGAGCTCCTACAATGAGCAGTTCTTC CSAPGTRSSYNEQFF